Sequencing of this TCR beta chain was carried out in a study of CD4 and CD8 cells across lung adenocarcinoma regions. V was shortened by 1 base and J by 13 bases, with 26 bases between the two germline ends. The CDR3 spans 17 residues. Localized lung adenocarcinoma, a non-small cell lung cancer, affected the donors. TCRdb reanalysed the PCR reads using MiXCR and keeps one entry per CDR3 protein. Here the sample spans 23,000 or so distinct CDR3 sequences, around 56% being singletons. This clonotype was seen only once. The V gene is TRBV12-3 or TRBV12-4, the J gene TRBJ2-4; D is undetermined. The source is a male donor with lung adenocarcinoma. The CD4 and CD8 labels of this study may be unreliable. Sequenced input: CD8+ T cells from the center of a lung tumor. CDR3 coding DNA: TGTGCCAGCAGTTTAGGGACGGTGTTCTTAGCCAAAAACACCCAGTACTTC. This codes for CASSLGTVFLAKNTQYF.